The rows below give T cell receptor beta chains drawn from one sample of a study of T cell responses to AZD1222 COVID-19 vaccine. Generated by immunoSEQ multiplex PCR, the TCRdb table keeps only in-frame clones and is missing some. Of approximately 110,000 clones listed, roughly 90% are singletons. The sequencing here drew on peripheral blood, taken 28 days after the second AZD1222 dose. The receptors originated from an adult who received the AZD1222 COVID-19 vaccine. Both conserved end residues are part of each CDR3.

cdr3_aa	v_call	j_call
CASSTTGPGGETQYF	TRBV27	TRBJ2-5
CASIGTAFSSNEQYF	TRBV6-6	TRBJ2-7
CASRAAQQGLKDNYGYTF	TRBV2	TRBJ1-2
CASSKRAETLNTEAFF	TRBV5-1	TRBJ1-1
CATQRASGDLSGANVLTF	TRBV19	TRBJ2-6
CASSEGRTGGFGYGYTF	TRBV6-1	TRBJ1-2
CASGHNREGETQYF	TRBV2	TRBJ2-5
CATAPGVTDTQYF	TRBV15	TRBJ2-3
CASRGTGGNYGYTF	TRBV2	TRBJ1-2
CSASGGGHTEAFF	TRBV20-1	TRBJ1-1
CASSFGLASGELFF	TRBV7-2	TRBJ2-2
CASSPTGYRPRTDTQYF	TRBV7-9	TRBJ2-3
CASSLESGSNYGYTF	TRBV5-1	TRBJ1-2
CASSLVAGAPGGTDTQYF	TRBV7-2	TRBJ2-3
CASSSITGAPTGELFF	TRBV5-1	TRBJ2-2
CAISETRQGGPPNYGYTF	TRBV10-3	TRBJ1-2
CASKNDRYDQPQHF	TRBV2	TRBJ1-5
CASRGPGPQETQYF	TRBV7-2	TRBJ2-5
CASSLPDGANEKLFF	TRBV28	TRBJ1-4
CASSQRVGDRDEAFF	TRBV4-2	TRBJ1-1
CASSNRKSSYNSPLHF	TRBV2	TRBJ1-6
CATSDNPQETQYF	TRBV24-1	TRBJ2-5